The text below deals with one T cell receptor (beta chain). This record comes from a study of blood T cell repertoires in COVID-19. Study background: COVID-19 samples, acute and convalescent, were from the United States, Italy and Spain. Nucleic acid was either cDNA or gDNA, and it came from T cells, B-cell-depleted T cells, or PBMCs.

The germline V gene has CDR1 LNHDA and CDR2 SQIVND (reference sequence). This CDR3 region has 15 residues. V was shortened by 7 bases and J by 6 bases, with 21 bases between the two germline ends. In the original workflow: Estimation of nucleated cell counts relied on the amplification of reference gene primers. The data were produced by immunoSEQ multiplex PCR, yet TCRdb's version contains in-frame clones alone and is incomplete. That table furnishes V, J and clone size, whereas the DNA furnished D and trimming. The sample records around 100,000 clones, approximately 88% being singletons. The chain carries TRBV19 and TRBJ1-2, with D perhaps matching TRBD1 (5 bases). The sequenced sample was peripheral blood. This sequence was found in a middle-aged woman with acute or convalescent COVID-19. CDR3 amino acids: CASTNGRGGIDGYTF. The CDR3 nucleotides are TGTGCCAGTACCAATGGGAGGGGAGGAATAGATGGCTACACCTTC.